This TCR beta chain was recorded in a study of blood T cell repertoires in COVID-19. Study details: Donors in the United States, Italy and Spain gave samples during acute or convalescent COVID-19. The cDNA or gDNA used as material had been derived from T cells, B-cell-depleted T cells, or PBMCs.

In the original workflow: Reference gene primer amplification in the assay estimated nucleated cell counts. Data came from immunoSEQ multiplex PCR; TCRdb stores just in-frame clones and leaves some out. Clone size and V and J calls were adopted from that table, with D and trimming inferred from the DNA. The table lists over 150,000 clones, 84% of them singletons, with roughly 13% in the top ten. The sequenced material came from peripheral blood. This sequence originates from a human donor in a cohort sampled during active COVID-19.

In nucleotides, the CDR3 is TGTGCCAGCAGTGAAGCGCTCGGGTACTCTGGGGCCAACGTCCTGACTTTC. This translates into CASSEALGYSGANVLTF. This sequence joins TRBV2 and TRBJ2-6, with D unresolved. V lost 0 bases and J 0 bases, leaving 9 bases between the germline ends. The CDR3 sequence is 17 residues long. Germline loops: CDR1 SNHLY, CDR2 FYNNEI.